This T cell receptor (beta chain) emerged from a study of long-term antiretroviral therapy in people with HIV. Broader study findings: With ART, diversity went up but was still lower than in transplant donor controls. Information pertaining to ART adherence, viral resistance or therapeutic modifications was not obtained. HIV repertoires spanned tighter CDR3 length ranges than controls did.

Per germline, CDR1 LGHNA and CDR2 YSLEER. Trimming shortened V by 1 base and J by 3 bases, and 6 bases separated the two germline ends. The CDR3 has 13 amino acids. Survey-level immunoSEQ v3.0 assays were run. Libraries were prepared by immunoSEQ multiplex PCR; TCRdb keeps only in-frame clonotypes and omits some of them. The data hold about 22,000 clones, with 85% to 90% observed a single time. Concerning this clone: The antigen remains undetermined.

This sample comprised unsorted PBMCs, obtained 2.3 years after starting antiretroviral therapy. The sequence was obtained from a man between 60 and 75 years old with HIV. This chain uses TRBV4-3 with TRBJ2-5, with TRBD1 as a possible D gene (5 bases). CDR3 amino acids: CASSQATEETQYF. Written as DNA, the CDR3 is TGCGCCAGCAGCCAAGCGACAGAAGAGACCCAGTACTTC.